This T cell receptor beta chain came from a study of T-cell reconstitution after alpha-beta-depleted transplantation in children. Unique molecular identifiers were incorporated during preparation of the TCRbeta library. Each CDR3 protein is one row after TCRdb ran MiXCR on the PCR reads. This sample has more than 450,000 distinct CDR3 sequences, with around 18% found just once. Sequences were derived from PBMCs from the stem cell graft donor, sampled from the stem cell graft. The clonotype originates from a human donor who donated a stem cell graft to a child with acute lymphoblastic leukemia.

CDR3 protein: CASSSSRQRNNEQYF. The CDR3 DNA reads TGTGCCAGCAGCTCCTCGCGACAGAGGAATAACGAGCAGTACTTC. The chain carries TRBV5-6 and TRBJ2-7; D perhaps matches TRBD1 (5 bases). The germline V gene encodes CDR1 SGHDT and CDR2 YYEEEE. CDR3 length equals 15 residues. Between the trimmed V and J ends, which lost 3 bases and 5 bases, there was a span of 18 bases. Combining the CDR3 with reference TRBV5-6 and TRBJ2-7 gives the whole variable domain DAGVTQSPTHLIKTRGQQVTLRCSPKSGHDTVSWYQQALGQGPQFIFQYYEEEERQRGNFPDRFSGHQFPNYSSELNVNALLLGDSALYLCASSSSRQRNNEQYFGPGTRLTVT.